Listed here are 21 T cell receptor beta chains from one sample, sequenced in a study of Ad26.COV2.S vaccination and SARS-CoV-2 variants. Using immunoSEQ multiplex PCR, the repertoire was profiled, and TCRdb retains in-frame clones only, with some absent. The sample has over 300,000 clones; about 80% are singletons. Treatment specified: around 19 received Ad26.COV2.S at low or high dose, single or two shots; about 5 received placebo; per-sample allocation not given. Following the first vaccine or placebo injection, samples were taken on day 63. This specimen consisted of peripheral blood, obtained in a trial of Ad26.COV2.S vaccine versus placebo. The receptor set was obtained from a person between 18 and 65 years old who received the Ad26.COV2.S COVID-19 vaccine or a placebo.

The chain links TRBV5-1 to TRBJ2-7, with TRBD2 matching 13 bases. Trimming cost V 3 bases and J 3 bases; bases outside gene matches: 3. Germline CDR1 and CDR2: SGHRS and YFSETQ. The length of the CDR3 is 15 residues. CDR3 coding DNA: TGCGCCAGCAGCTGGGGACTAGCGGGGCACTACGAGCAGTACTTC. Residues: CASSWGLAGHYEQYF.

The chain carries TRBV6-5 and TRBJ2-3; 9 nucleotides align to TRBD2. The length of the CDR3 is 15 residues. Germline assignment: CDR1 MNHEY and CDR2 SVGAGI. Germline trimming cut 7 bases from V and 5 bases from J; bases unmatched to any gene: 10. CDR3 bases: TGTGCCAGCATAGCCAGGAGCGGGAGGCAAGATACGCAGTATTTT. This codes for CASIARSGRQDTQYF.

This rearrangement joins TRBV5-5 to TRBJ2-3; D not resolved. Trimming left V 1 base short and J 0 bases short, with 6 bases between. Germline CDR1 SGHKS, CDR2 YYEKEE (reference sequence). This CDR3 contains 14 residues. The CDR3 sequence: CASSLYTSTDTQYF. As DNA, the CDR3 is TGTGCCAGCAGCTTGTATACCAGCACAGATACGCAGTATTTT. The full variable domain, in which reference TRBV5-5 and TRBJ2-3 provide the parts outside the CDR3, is DAGVTQSPTHLIKTRGQQVTLRCSPISGHKSVSWYQQVLGQGPQFIFQYYEKEERGRGNFPDRFSARQFPNYSSELNVNALLLGDSALYLCASSLYTSTDTQYFGPGTRLTVL.

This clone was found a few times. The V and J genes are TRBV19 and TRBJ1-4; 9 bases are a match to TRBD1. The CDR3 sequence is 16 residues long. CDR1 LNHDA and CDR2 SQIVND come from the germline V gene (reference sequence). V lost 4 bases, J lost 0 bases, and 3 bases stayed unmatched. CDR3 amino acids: CASSKGQGATNEKLFF. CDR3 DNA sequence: TGTGCCAGTAGTAAGGGACAGGGTGCAACTAATGAAAAACTGTTTTTT.

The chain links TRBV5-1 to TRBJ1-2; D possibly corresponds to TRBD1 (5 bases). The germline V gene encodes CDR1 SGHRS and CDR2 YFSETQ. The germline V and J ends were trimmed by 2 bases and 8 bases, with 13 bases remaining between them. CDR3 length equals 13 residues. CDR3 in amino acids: CASSFGSGEGYTF. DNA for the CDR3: TGCGCCAGCAGCTTCGGGTCGGGGGAAGGCTACACCTTC.

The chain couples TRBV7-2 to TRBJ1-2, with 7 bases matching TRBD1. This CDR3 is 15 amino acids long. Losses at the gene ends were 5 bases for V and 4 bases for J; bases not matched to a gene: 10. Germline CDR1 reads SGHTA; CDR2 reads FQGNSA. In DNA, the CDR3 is TGTGCCAGCAGCCCACCAGGGGGAAGGCCCTATGGCTACACCTTC. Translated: CASSPPGGRPYGYTF.

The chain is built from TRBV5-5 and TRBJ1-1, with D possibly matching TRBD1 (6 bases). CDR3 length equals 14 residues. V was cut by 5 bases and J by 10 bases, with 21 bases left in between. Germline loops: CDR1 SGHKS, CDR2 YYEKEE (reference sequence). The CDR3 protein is CASRGAGFKRAAFF. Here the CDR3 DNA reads TGTGCCAGCAGGGGGGCCGGGTTCAAACGGGCAGCTTTCTTT.

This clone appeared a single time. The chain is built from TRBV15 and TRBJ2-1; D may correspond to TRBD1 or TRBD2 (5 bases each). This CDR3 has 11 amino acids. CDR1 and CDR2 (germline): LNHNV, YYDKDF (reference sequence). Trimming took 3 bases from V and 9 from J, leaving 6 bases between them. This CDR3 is CATSSGGEQFF. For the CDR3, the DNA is TGTGCCACCAGCAGTGGGGGTGAGCAGTTCTTC. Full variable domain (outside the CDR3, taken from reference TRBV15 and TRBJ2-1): DAMVIQNPRYQVTQFGKPVTLSCSQTLNHNVMYWYQQKSSQAPKLLFHYYDKDFNNEADTPDNFQSRRPNTSFCFLDIRSPGLGDTAMYLCATSSGGEQFFGPGTRLTVL.

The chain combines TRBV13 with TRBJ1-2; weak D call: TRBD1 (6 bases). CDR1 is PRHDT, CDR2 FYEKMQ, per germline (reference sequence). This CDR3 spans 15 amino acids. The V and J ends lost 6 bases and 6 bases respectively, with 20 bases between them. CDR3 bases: TGTGCCAGCAGAGTGGGTCGGGGGGCCGGACATGGCTACACCTTC. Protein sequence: CASRVGRGAGHGYTF.

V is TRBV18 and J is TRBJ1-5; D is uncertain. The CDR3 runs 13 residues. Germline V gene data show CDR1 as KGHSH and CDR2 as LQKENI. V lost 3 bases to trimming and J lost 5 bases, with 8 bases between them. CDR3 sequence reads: CASSPFSDQPQHF. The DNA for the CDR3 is TGTGCCAGCTCACCTTTTTCGGATCAGCCCCAGCATTTT.

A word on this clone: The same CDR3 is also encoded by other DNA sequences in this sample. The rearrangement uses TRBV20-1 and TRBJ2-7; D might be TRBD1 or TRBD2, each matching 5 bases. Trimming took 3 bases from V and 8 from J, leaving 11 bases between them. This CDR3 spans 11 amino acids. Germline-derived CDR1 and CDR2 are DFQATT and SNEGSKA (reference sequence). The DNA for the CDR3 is TGCAGTGCTAGTCGGGGCGATAAGCAGTACTTC. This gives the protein CSASRGDKQYF.

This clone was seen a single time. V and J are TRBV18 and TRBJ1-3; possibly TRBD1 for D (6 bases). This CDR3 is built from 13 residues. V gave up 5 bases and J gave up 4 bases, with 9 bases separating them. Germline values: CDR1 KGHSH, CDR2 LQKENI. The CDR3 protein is CASSSDRGNTIYF. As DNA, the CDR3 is TGTGCCAGCTCATCAGACAGGGGAAACACCATATATTTT.

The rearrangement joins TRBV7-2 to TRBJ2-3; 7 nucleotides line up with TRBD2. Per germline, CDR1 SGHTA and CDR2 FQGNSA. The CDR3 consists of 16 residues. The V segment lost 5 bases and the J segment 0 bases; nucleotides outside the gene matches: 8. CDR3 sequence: CASSPRNSGSTDTQYF. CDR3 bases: TGTGCCAGCAGCCCTAGGAATAGCGGGAGCACAGATACGCAGTATTTT.

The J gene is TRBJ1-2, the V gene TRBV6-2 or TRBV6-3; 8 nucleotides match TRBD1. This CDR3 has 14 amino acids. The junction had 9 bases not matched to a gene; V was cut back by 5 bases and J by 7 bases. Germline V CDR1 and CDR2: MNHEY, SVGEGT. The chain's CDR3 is CASSPRDRSSGYTF. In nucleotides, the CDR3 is TGTGCCAGCAGTCCCCGGGACAGGAGTTCTGGCTACACCTTC.

The DNA of the CDR3 is TGTGCCAGCAGCTTATCTAGCGGGGGCAATGAGCAGTTCTTC. Its translation is CASSLSSGGNEQFF. The chain employs TRBV7-9 and TRBJ2-1; 10 positions agree with TRBD2. The germline V gene encodes CDR1 SEHNR and CDR2 FQNEAQ (reference sequence). The CDR3 sequence is 14 residues long. V shed 2 bases and J 6 bases; nucleotides not matched to a gene: 1.

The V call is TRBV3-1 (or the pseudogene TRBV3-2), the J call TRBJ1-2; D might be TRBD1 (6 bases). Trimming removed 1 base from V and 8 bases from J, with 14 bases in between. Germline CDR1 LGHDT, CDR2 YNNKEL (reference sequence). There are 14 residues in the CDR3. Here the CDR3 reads CASSQVSGESGYTF. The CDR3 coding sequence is TGTGCCAGCAGCCAAGTTTCAGGGGAAAGCGGCTACACCTTC.

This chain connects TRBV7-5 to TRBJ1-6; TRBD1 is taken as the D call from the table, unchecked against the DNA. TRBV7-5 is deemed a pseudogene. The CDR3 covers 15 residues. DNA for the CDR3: TGTGCCAGAAGCTTGGGGACAGGAATTGGTTCACCCCTCCACTTT. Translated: CARSLGTGIGSPLHF.

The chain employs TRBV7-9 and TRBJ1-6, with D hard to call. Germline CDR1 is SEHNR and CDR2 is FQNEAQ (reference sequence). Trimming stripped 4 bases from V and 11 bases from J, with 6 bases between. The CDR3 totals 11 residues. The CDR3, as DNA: TGTGCCAGCAGCTCTCATCCACCCCTCCACTTT. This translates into CASSSHPPLHF.

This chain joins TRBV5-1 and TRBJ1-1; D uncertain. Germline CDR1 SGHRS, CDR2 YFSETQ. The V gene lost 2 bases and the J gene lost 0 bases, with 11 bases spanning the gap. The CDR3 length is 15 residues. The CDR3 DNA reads TGCGCCAGCAGCTTAGGTGACGGGTTGAACACTGAAGCTTTCTTT. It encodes CASSLGDGLNTEAFF.

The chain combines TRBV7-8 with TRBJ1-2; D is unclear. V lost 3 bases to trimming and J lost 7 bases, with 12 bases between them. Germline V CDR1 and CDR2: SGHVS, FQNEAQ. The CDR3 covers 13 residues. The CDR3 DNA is TGTGCCAGCAGCTTCAGATCCGGAGGTGGCTACACCTTC. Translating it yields CASSFRSGGGYTF.

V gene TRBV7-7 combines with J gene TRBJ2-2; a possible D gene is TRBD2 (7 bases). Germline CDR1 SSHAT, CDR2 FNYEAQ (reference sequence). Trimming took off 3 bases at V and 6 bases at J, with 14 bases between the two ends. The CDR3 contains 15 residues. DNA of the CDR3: TGTGCCAGCAGCTTCGGAGGGGGGGCGGCCGGGGAGCTGTTTTTT. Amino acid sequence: CASSFGGGAAGELFF.